This entry lists 16 T cell receptor beta chains sequenced from one sample in a study of control samples from healthy donors and cancer patients. Produced via immunoSEQ multiplex PCR; TCRdb's table is partial and in-frame only. The table includes some 120,000 clones, 70% to 90% detected once. Material: blood. All receptors come from a man aged 45-65 years in good health.

This chain connects TRBV28 to TRBJ1-2; 10 nucleotides align to TRBD1. V lost 1 base and J lost 2; bases outside the gene matches: 7. The CDR3 has 17 residues. CDR1 and CDR2 from the germline V gene are MDHEN and SYDVKM. CDR3 residues: CASSLLMGQGRNYGYTF. In DNA, the CDR3 is TGTGCCAGCAGTTTATTGATGGGACAGGGGAGGAACTATGGCTACACCTTC.

The J gene is TRBJ2-5, the V gene TRBV9, with no clear D. From germline, CDR1 is SGDLS and CDR2 YYNGEE. Trimming shortened V by 1 base and J by 5 bases, and 12 bases separated the two germline ends. The CDR3 is made up of 14 amino acids. The CDR3 bases are TGTGCCAGCAGCGTATACCCTAGTCGGGAGACCCAGTACTTC. Translated, it gives CASSVYPSRETQYF.

This clone was seen a handful of times. The chain employs TRBV2 and TRBJ1-1; 9 positions agree with TRBD1. V shed 6 bases, J shed 5 bases, and the junction held 7 bases outside the gene matches. The CDR3 has 14 residues. Germline CDR1 and CDR2: SNHLY and FYNNEI. The DNA of the CDR3 is TGTGCCAGCAGCGAGAGACAGGGGGGAACTGAAGCTTTCTTT. It translates to CASSERQGGTEAFF.

The chain has TRBV28 and TRBJ1-1; tentative D call: TRBD1 (5 bases). The CDR3 consists of 14 residues. Germline values: CDR1 MDHEN, CDR2 SYDVKM. V was pared by 3 bases and J by 5 bases, with 13 bases between. CDR3 bases: TGTGCCAGCAGTTTCTGGCCGAGGACAACTGAAGCTTTCTTT. Residues: CASSFWPRTTEAFF.

The CDR3 bases are TGTGCCAGTAGTATAGGATGGGGGAACACCGGGGAGCTGTTTTTT. Protein product: CASSIGWGNTGELFF. This chain links TRBV19 with TRBJ2-2, with D hard to call. The CDR3 sequence is 15 residues long. Trimming removed 1 base from V and 1 base from J, with 7 bases in between. CDR1 and CDR2 (germline): LNHDA, SQIVND (reference sequence).

The chain employs TRBV28 and TRBJ1-2, with a tentative D call TRBD1 (5 bases). The CDR3 consists of 14 residues. Germline V gene lookup returns CDR1 MDHEN and CDR2 SYDVKM. The V gene lost 5 bases and the J gene lost 3 bases, with 13 bases spanning the gap. CDR3 region: CASSPPGLYYGYTF. Here the CDR3 DNA reads TGTGCCAGCAGTCCTCCGGGACTGTACTATGGCTACACCTTC.

In nucleotides, the CDR3 is TGTGCCAGCAGTGCCGGGGGGGGCTTTTTAGATACGCAGTATTTT. Translated: CASSAGGGFLDTQYF. The chain has TRBV28 and TRBJ2-3; 8 nucleotides line up with TRBD2. Germline loops: CDR1 MDHEN, CDR2 SYDVKM. The CDR3 runs 15 residues. J gave up 5 bases and V 5 bases, and 9 bases lay outside the gene matches.

V usage is TRBV18 and J usage is TRBJ2-5; 8 nucleotides agree with TRBD2. Germline CDR1 and CDR2: KGHSH and LQKENI. This CDR3 is built from 18 residues. V gave up 3 bases and J gave up 1 base; unmatched junction bases: 13. The CDR3 protein is CASSPRFGSGEVQETQYF. CDR3 in DNA: TGTGCCAGCTCACCCCGTTTCGGTAGCGGGGAGGTCCAAGAGACCCAGTACTTC.

This clone occurred once. The chain has TRBV7-3 and TRBJ2-1; maybe TRBD2 (6 bases). The V and J ends lost 4 bases and 14 bases respectively, with 15 bases between them. The CDR3 spans 12 residues. The V gene's germline CDR1 is SGHTA and CDR2 FQGTGA. The CDR3 nucleotides are TGTGCCAGCAGCTCACGTAGCGGAGGCAAGTTCTTC. It translates to CASSSRSGGKFF.

This chain uses TRBV9 with TRBJ2-3; no firm D call. This CDR3 contains 15 residues. Per germline, CDR1 SGDLS and CDR2 YYNGEE. Between the trimmed V and J ends, which lost 0 bases and 2 bases, there was a span of 10 bases. The CDR3 is CASSVDRATTDTQYF. CDR3 sequence (DNA): TGTGCCAGCAGCGTAGATCGGGCTACCACAGATACGCAGTATTTT.

The chain combines TRBV9 with TRBJ2-1, with D possibly being TRBD1 (6 bases). CDR3 size: 17 residues. Looked up from germline, CDR1 is SGDLS and CDR2 is YYNGEE. The ends were cut back, 3 bases at V and 3 bases at J, with 19 bases in the middle. The chain's CDR3 is CASSAHPQGSFYNEQFF. CDR3 nucleotides: TGTGCCAGCAGCGCTCACCCGCAGGGGTCTTTCTACAATGAGCAGTTCTTC.

CDR3 DNA sequence: TGCGCCAGCAGCTTGGTCCCGGACAGCACAGATACGCAGTATTTT. Translated: CASSLVPDSTDTQYF. V usage is TRBV5-1 and J usage is TRBJ2-3; D not certain. Per the germline V gene, CDR1 is SGHRS and CDR2 is YFSETQ. The CDR3 sequence is 15 residues long. The germline V and J ends were trimmed by 0 bases and 0 bases, with 8 bases remaining between them.

This chain connects TRBV5-4 to TRBJ2-5, with 10 bases aligning to TRBD2. The length of the CDR3 is 18 residues. V lost 4 bases and J lost 4; bases outside the gene matches: 16. Germline loops: CDR1 SGHNT, CDR2 YYREEE (reference sequence). CDR3 in DNA: TGTGCCAGCAGCCCTAGGGTGGGGAGCGGGGGGGCAGGAGAGACCCAGTACTTC. It specifies CASSPRVGSGGAGETQYF.

CDR3 in amino acids: CASSLTGTGNYEQYF. The CDR3 DNA follows: TGTGCCAGCAGCTTAACCGGGACAGGGAACTACGAGCAGTACTTC. This chain joins TRBV7-3 and TRBJ2-7; 9 nucleotides align to TRBD1. The germline CDR1 and CDR2 sequences are SGHTA and FQGTGA. CDR3 length equals 15 residues. V trimming: 0 bases; J trimming: 3 bases; junction bases outside the gene matches: 3.

CDR3 region: CASSLGQGSNQPQHF. The CDR3 DNA follows: TGTGCCAGCAGCTTAGGCCAGGGTAGCAATCAGCCCCAGCATTTT. The rearrangement joins TRBV11-2 to TRBJ1-5, with D maybe TRBD1 (5 bases). Germline assignment: CDR1 SGHAT and CDR2 FQNNGV. CDR3 length equals 15 residues. With 1 base removed from V and 0 bases from J, the gap between germline ends came to 7 bases.

The rearrangement links TRBV10-2 to TRBJ1-6; 8 positions match TRBD1. The germline V gene encodes CDR1 WSHSY and CDR2 SAAADI. After removal of 2 bases from V and 9 bases from J, the junction contained 3 bases not matched to a gene. The CDR3 has 14 residues. The CDR3 reads CASSENRGISPLHF. The CDR3 DNA sequence: TGCGCCAGCAGTGAGAACAGGGGGATTTCACCCCTCCACTTT.